Listed below are T cell receptor beta chains from one sample, sequenced in a study of blood T cell repertoires in COVID-19. Assay: immunoSEQ multiplex PCR; the TCRdb copy retains only in-frame clones and omits some. Of over 200,000 clones listed, around 90% are singletons. Specimen: peripheral blood. The source of these receptors is a man aged 60 to 69 who had recovered from COVID-19. Each CDR3 is given with its conserved first and last residue. Each record gives: J gene, clone size, V gene, D gene, CDR3 DNA, CDR3 protein. The D gene is left open where the match is weak. Size is omitted from some rows. Given values are once, few, many or a class for expanded clones.

TRBJ2-3 NA TRBV4-1 TRBD2 TGCGCCAGCAGCCAAGTAAAGAGCGGGGGGGCCGAAACGCAGTATTTT CASSQVKSGGAETQYF
TRBJ2-2 NA TRBV9 TRBD2 TGTGCCAGCAGCGCCGGACTAGCGGGGGATTACGGGGAGCTGTTTTTT CASSAGLAGDYGELFF
TRBJ1-5 NA TRBV19 NA TGTGCCAGTAGTATACCAGGGAATCAGCCCCAGCATTTT CASSIPGNQPQHF
TRBJ2-2 NA TRBV10-3 NA TGTGCCATCAGTGCCGGGCGGGACACCGGGGAGCTGTTTTTT CAISAGRDTGELFF
TRBJ2-5 NA TRBV2 TRBD2 TGTGCCAGCAGTGCTGGGCTAGCGGCTCAAGAGACCCAGTACTTC CASSAGLAAQETQYF
TRBJ1-5 NA TRBV2 NA TGTGCCAGCAGATTTATAACGGGGAATCAGCCCCAGCATTTT CASRFITGNQPQHF
TRBJ2-7 few TRBV7-7 NA TGTGCTAGCAGCTTAGAACTAGATAGGACGCAGTACTTC CASSLELDRTQYF
TRBJ2-7 NA TRBV29-1 TRBD1 TGCAGCGTTGAATCGCAGGGGGCTGGTTACGAGCAGTACTTC CSVESQGAGYEQYF
TRBJ1-2 NA TRBV4-1 NA TGCGCCAGCAGCCCATTGTATGGGGCAGGCTATGGCTACACCTTC CASSPLYGAGYGYTF
TRBJ2-7 once TRBV19 NA TGTGCCAGTAGGAGGGCCAGCACCTACGAGCAGTACTTC CASRRASTYEQYF
TRBJ1-5 NA TRBV19 NA TGTGCCAGTAGTGGGCAGGACTATAGCAATCAGCCCCAGCATTTT CASSGQDYSNQPQHF
TRBJ2-2 NA TRBV7-3 NA TGTGCCAGTACAGCACCGAACACCGGGGAGCTGTTTTTT CASTAPNTGELFF
TRBJ2-7 few TRBV6-5 NA TGTGCCAGCCACGGGACTCCCGACTACGAGCAGTACTTC CASHGTPDYEQYF
TRBJ2-1 NA TRBV9 NA TGTGCCAGCAGCGGGACACCCTTCTCCTACAATGAGCAGTTCTTC CASSGTPFSYNEQFF
TRBJ2-2 few TRBV28 TRBD1 TGTGCCAGCAGCCCAGGGGGCTTCGGGGAGCTGTTTTTT CASSPGGFGELFF
TRBJ2-1 NA TRBV7-2 NA TGTGCCAGCAGCCGCGGACAGCTCATCTACAATGAGCAGTTCTTC CASSRGQLIYNEQFF
TRBJ2-3 many TRBV3-1/TRBV3-2 TRBD1 TGTGCCAGCAGCCAAGATACAACAGGGGGCACAGATACGCAGTATTTT CASSQDTTGGTDTQYF
TRBJ1-1 NA TRBV5-8 NA TGTGCCAGCAGCTTGGCCCGTTGGGCAAACACTGAAGCTTTCTTT CASSLARWANTEAFF
TRBJ2-7 NA TRBV29-1 TRBD2 TGCAGCGCTGGGACTAGCGGGAGCTACTACGAGCAGTACTTC CSAGTSGSYYEQYF
TRBJ1-4 NA TRBV14 TRBD1 TGTGCCAGCAGCCAGGGACGACAGGGAGCTAATGAAAAACTGTTTTTT CASSQGRQGANEKLFF
TRBJ2-2 NA TRBV7-3 NA TGTGCCAGCAGCTTAACGAGGTCCGGGGAGCTGTTTTTT CASSLTRSGELFF
TRBJ2-2 NA TRBV15 TRBD1 TGTGCCACCAGCAGTGAACCCGGGACAGGGGGAACCGGGGAGCTGTTTTTT CATSSEPGTGGTGELFF
TRBJ1-5 NA TRBV6-5 NA TGTGCCAGCAGACTAAGACAGAATCAGCCCCAGCATTTT CASRLRQNQPQHF
TRBJ2-2 NA TRBV9 TRBD2 TGTGCCAGCAGCGCGACTAGCTTTGGGAACACCGGGGAGCTGTTTTTT CASSATSFGNTGELFF
TRBJ1-2 NA TRBV4-3 TRBD1 TGCGCCAGCAGCCTGAGCTATCAAAACCAGGGGGTGGAAGGCTATGGCTACACCTTC CASSLSYQNQGVEGYGYTF
TRBJ2-3 NA TRBV3-1/TRBV3-2 TRBD2 TGTGCCAGCAGCCGCGGGACTAGGGACACAGATACGCAGTATTTT CASSRGTRDTDTQYF
TRBJ2-7 NA TRBV7-2 TRBD2 TGTGCCAGCAGCTCCCGTAGCGGGCGGCTAGGCGAGCAGTACTTC CASSSRSGRLGEQYF
TRBJ2-2 NA TRBV2 TRBD2 TGTGCCAGCAGTGCGGGGGGTGGGGACACCGGGGAGCTGTTTTTT CASSAGGGDTGELFF
TRBJ2-1 few TRBV11-2 TRBD2 TGTGCCAGCAGCTTAGTGGTAGCGGGAAACAATGAGCAGTTCTTC CASSLVVAGNNEQFF
TRBJ2-1 NA TRBV20-1 NA TGCAGTGCTAGAGGCAGGAATGAGCAGTTCTTC CSARGRNEQFF
TRBJ2-5 NA TRBV2 NA TGTGCCAGCAGACAGAGCGGCAAAGAGACCCAGTACTTC CASRQSGKETQYF
TRBJ1-1 once TRBV29-1 NA TGCAGCGTTGTCGAGGGCAGCATGAACACTGAAGCTTTCTTT CSVVEGSMNTEAFF
TRBJ2-7 NA TRBV23-1 NA TGCGCCAGCAGTCAATACAGGGTCTCCTACGAGCAGTACTTC CASSQYRVSYEQYF
TRBJ2-1 NA TRBV4-2 TRBD2 TGTGCCAGCAGCCGGGGACTAGCGGGAGTCGTTGAGCAGTTCTTC CASSRGLAGVVEQFF
TRBJ1-1 NA TRBV3-1/TRBV3-2 TRBD1 TGTGCCAGCAGCCCCGGGACAGGGGGCGCGGGAGCTTTCTTT CASSPGTGGAGAFF
TRBJ2-3 NA TRBV5-6 TRBD1 TGTGCCAGCAGCATCCGGGACAGGGGTCCAGATACGCAGTATTTT CASSIRDRGPDTQYF
TRBJ2-5 NA TRBV5-5 NA TGTGCCAGCAGCTGGACAGAAGAGACCCAGTACTTC CASSWTEETQYF
TRBJ1-1 once TRBV20-1 TRBD1 TGCAGTGCTAGTAGGGACAGGGTAAACACTGAAGCTTTCTTT CSASRDRVNTEAFF
TRBJ2-7 NA TRBV5-1 TRBD2 TGCGCCAGCAGCTCAACAAGCGGGGGGCCTTACGAGCAGTACTTC CASSSTSGGPYEQYF
TRBJ2-7 NA TRBV13 NA TGTGCCAGCAGCGCCGCGTCGGCCTACGAGCAGTACTTC CASSAASAYEQYF
TRBJ1-1 NA TRBV6-4 NA TGTGCCAGCACTCCAGCGAGGGCGCGCCATATGAACACTGAAGCTTTCTTT CASTPARARHMNTEAFF
TRBJ1-1 NA TRBV6-5 TRBD1 TGTGCCAGCAGTCATGGGGACAGCAGCACTGAAGCTTTCTTT CASSHGDSSTEAFF
TRBJ1-6 NA TRBV19 TRBD1 TGTGCCAGTAGTATTATTTTGAAGGGGGCAGAGAATTCACCCCTCCACTTT CASSIILKGAENSPLHF
TRBJ2-1 few TRBV5-4 TRBD2 TGTGCCAGCAGCTTATACCTAGCGGGAGGGGTTGAGCAGTTCTTC CASSLYLAGGVEQFF
TRBJ2-7 NA TRBV6-6 TRBD2 TGTGCCAGCAGTTATAACGCGGCTAGCGGGGCCTACGAGCAGTACTTC CASSYNAASGAYEQYF
TRBJ2-3 NA TRBV2 NA TGTGCCAGCAGTGTTACTAACGGGGGGCCAGATACGCAGTATTTT CASSVTNGGPDTQYF
TRBJ1-3 NA TRBV29-1 TRBD1 TGCAGCGCTAACAGGGGCTCTGGAAACACCATATATTTT CSANRGSGNTIYF
TRBJ1-2 once TRBV7-9 NA TGTGCCAGCTCCAGGGGAGGCTATGGCTACACCTTC CASSRGGYGYTF
TRBJ2-1 NA TRBV11-1 TRBD2 TGTGCCAGCAGCTTCCGACTAGCGGGAATCTACAATGAGCAGTTCTTC CASSFRLAGIYNEQFF
TRBJ2-7 NA TRBV3-1/TRBV3-2 TRBD1 TGTGCCAGCAGCCTGGGACAGGGGGTTCCCCACGAGCAGTACTTC CASSLGQGVPHEQYF
TRBJ1-4 NA TRBV3-1/TRBV3-2 TRBD1 TGTGCCAGCAGCCAACCCGGGACAGGGACTGAAAAACTGTTTTTT CASSQPGTGTEKLFF
TRBJ2-7 once TRBV27 TRBD2 TGTGCCAGCAATCCCGCTGGCGGGAGGGCCTCCGAGCAGTACTTC CASNPAGGRASEQYF
TRBJ1-1 once TRBV6-5 NA TGTGCCAGCAGTCAACCGGGACAGAACACTGAAGCTTTCTTT CASSQPGQNTEAFF